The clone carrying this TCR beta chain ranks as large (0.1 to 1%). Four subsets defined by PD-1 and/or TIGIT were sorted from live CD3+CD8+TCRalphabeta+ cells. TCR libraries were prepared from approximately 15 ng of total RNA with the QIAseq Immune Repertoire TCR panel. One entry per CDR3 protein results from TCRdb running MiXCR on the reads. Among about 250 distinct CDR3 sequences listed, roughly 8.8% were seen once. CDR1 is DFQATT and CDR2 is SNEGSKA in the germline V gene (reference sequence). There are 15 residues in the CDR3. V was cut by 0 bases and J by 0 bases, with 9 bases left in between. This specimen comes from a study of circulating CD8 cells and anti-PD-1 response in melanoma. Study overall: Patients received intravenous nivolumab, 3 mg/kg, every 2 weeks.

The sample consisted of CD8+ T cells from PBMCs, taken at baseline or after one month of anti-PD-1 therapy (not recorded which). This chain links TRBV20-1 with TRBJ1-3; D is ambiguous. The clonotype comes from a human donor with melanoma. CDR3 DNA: TGCAGTGCTAGAGATGACACCCGCTCTGGAAACACCATATATTTT. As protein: CSARDDTRSGNTIYF.